This TCR beta chain stems from a study of human T cells and chemical hapten exposure. TCRdb re-called the RACE reads through MiXCR, storing one row per CDR3 protein. This sample has roughly 380,000 distinct CDR3 sequences, with approximately 4.4% found just once. General study findings and limits: Expanded TCRs clustered into significantly more large CDR3 similarity groups than controls, the analysis revealed.

On this clonotype: Its antigen is unknown. Being one base from a much bigger clone, this may be a read error.

V shed 4 bases and J shed 5 bases, with 15 bases lying between them. From germline, CDR1 is SGHRS and CDR2 YFSETQ. This CDR3 region has 14 residues. Time point reported: patch test 1, 2 weeks after DPC sensitization. Treatment noted: therapeutic diphenylcyclopropenone sensitization with weekly scalp DPC. The sequences come from whole blood, collected in connection with sensitization to the hapten diphenylcyclopropenone (DPC). This chain joins TRBV5-1 and TRBJ1-1; D is uncertain. This clonotype was obtained from a woman between 50 and 59 years old with alopecia areata. Some clones in this sample may be carry-over from other donors' samples. As DNA, the CDR3 is TGCGCCAGCAGCCTACGGGGTATTGCTACTGAAGCTTTCTTT. Translated, it gives CASSLRGIATEAFF.